Shown below are 9 T cell receptor beta chains from a single sample sequenced in a study of response to subunit inactivated influenza vaccine. TCRdb re-analysed the RT-PCR reads in MiXCR, keeping a single row per CDR3 protein. The sample lists hundreds of thousands of distinct CDR3 sequences; approximately 7.1% were seen once. The specimen comprised PBMCs from blood, sampled roughly 24 months after vaccination. The receptors come from a man aged 45-69 years who received an inactivated influenza vaccine.

This clonotype showed up just once. CDR3 in DNA: TGCAGTGCCCCCCCGCGGGAGGGCCTGGAGACCCAGTACTTC. It codes for CSAPPREGLETQYF. The chain combines TRBV20-1 with TRBJ2-5; 9 nucleotides align to TRBD2. The CDR3 is made up of 14 amino acids. From germline, CDR1 is DFQATT and CDR2 SNEGSKA (reference sequence). Germline trimming cut 6 bases from V and 5 bases from J; bases unmatched to any gene: 10.

The V gene is TRBV4-1, the J gene TRBJ2-7, with D unresolved. The CDR3 is 15 amino acids. V lost 0 bases and J 3 bases, leaving 12 bases between the germline ends. Germline CDR1 and CDR2: MGHRA and YSYEKL. CDR3: CASSQDLLQIYEQYF. CDR3 bases: TGCGCCAGCAGCCAAGATCTCTTACAAATCTACGAGCAGTACTTC.

The table lists this clonotype with a few counts. This chain uses TRBV6-5 with TRBJ2-7, with 11 bases aligning to TRBD2. Germline loops: CDR1 MNHEY, CDR2 SVGAGI. The CDR3 contains 15 residues. J lost 0 bases, V lost 2 bases, and 0 bases had no gene match. In DNA form, the CDR3 reads TGTGCCAGCAGTTACGGGACTAGCGGCTCCTACGAGCAGTACTTC. Translated: CASSYGTSGSYEQYF.

This clonotype has more than one count but fewer than ten. The chain recombines TRBV6-2 or TRBV6-3 with TRBJ1-2, with 9 bases aligning to TRBD1. V dropped 6 bases and J dropped 1; count of bases not matched to a gene: 12. Germline assignment: CDR1 MNHEY and CDR2 SVGEGT. The CDR3 runs 17 residues. CDR3 bases: TGTGCCAGCAGCTCCGGGACAGGGACCCGAATTAACTATGGCTACACCTTC. This gives the protein CASSSGTGTRINYGYTF.

This clonotype was counted only a few times. For the CDR3, the DNA is TGCGCCAGCAGTCAAACGTTGGACAGGGGAGGGAGGAGCGAAAAACTGTTTTTT. Its protein is CASSQTLDRGGRSEKLFF. The chain carries TRBV10-2 and TRBJ1-4, with TRBD1 identical over 9 bases. This CDR3 is built from 18 residues. The V segment lost 5 bases and the J segment 8 bases; nucleotides outside the gene matches: 18. CDR1 is WSHSY, CDR2 SAAADI, per germline.

As to this clonotype: This may stem from a read error, because a much larger clone lies one nucleotide away. The chain recombines TRBV29-1 with TRBJ2-5, with D uncertain. Germline CDR1 and CDR2: SQVTM and ANQGSEA. The CDR3 is made up of 14 amino acids. The CDR3 sequence: CSVVDEVRKDTQYF. The CDR3 nucleotides are TGCAGCGTTGTCGATGAAGTCCGGAAAGATACCCAGTACTTC.

CDR3 bases: TGTGCCAGCAGCTGGGGGTCGGGGGGGCAAGAGACCCAGTACTTC. Protein sequence: CASSWGSGGQETQYF. V is TRBV7-9 and J is TRBJ2-5; 8 bases are a match to TRBD2. Per germline, CDR1 SEHNR and CDR2 FQNEAQ (reference sequence). V lost 4 bases, J lost 2 bases, and 6 bases stayed unmatched. This CDR3 has 15 amino acids.

The table lists this clonotype with many counts. This chain connects TRBV29-1 to TRBJ1-2; D is uncertain. The CDR3 has 15 amino acids. Germline V CDR1 and CDR2: SQVTM, ANQGSEA. Trimming pared 0 bases from V and 4 bases from J, leaving 15 bases between. DNA of the CDR3: TGCAGCGTTGAAGACCCTGGGCACAGCCCCTATGGCTACACCTTC. It codes for CSVEDPGHSPYGYTF. The complete variable domain, with remaining parts taken from reference TRBV29-1 and TRBJ1-2, reads SAVISQKPSRDICQRGTSLTIQCQVDSQVTMMFWYRQQPGQSLTLIATANQGSEATYESGFVIDKFPISRPNLTFSTLTVSNMSPEDSSIYLCSVEDPGHSPYGYTFGSGTRLTVV.

The chain recombines TRBV6-1 with TRBJ2-5; either TRBD1 or TRBD2 may supply D (5 bases each). The CDR3 consists of 14 residues. V gave up 4 bases and J gave up 7 bases, with 16 bases separating them. Germline V lookup: CDR1 MNHNS, CDR2 SASEGT. This chain's CDR3 is CASSATLGETTQYF. As DNA, the CDR3 is TGTGCCAGCAGTGCAACCCTGGGGGAAACGACCCAGTACTTC.